The clone carrying this T cell receptor (beta chain) was counted once. The antigen is unknown. The data are from a study of T cell responses to AZD1222 COVID-19 vaccine. Study-level findings and limits: Sampling captured repertoires only after the peak T cell response. Within unmutated variant regions lay the reported targets of nearly half of spike-specific TCRs.

Clones were read by immunoSEQ multiplex PCR, and TCRdb kept only the in-frame ones, dropping some. The sample carries approximately 92,000 clones, about nine tenths recorded once. This clonotype was obtained from an adult in good health. The sample was peripheral blood, taken on day 0 of AZD1222 vaccination.

Written as DNA, the CDR3 is TGTGCCAGCAGCTTAGGAGACACCATATATTTT. Encoded protein: CASSLGDTIYF. This chain uses TRBV7-2 with TRBJ1-3; D gene uncertain. Germline assignment: CDR1 SGHTA and CDR2 FQGNSA. This CDR3 contains 11 residues. V lost 1 base, J lost 8 bases, and 3 bases lay in between.